Shown below are 8 T cell receptor beta chains from a single sample sequenced in a study of cytomegalovirus exposure and HLA in healthy donors. The PCR had 60 Vbeta and 13 Jbeta primers. Clones were read by immunoSEQ multiplex PCR, and TCRdb kept only the in-frame ones, dropping some. The table lists 110,000 or so clones, approximately 69% of them singletons. The sequenced sample was PBMCs. The receptors were sampled from a man aged 25 to 40 in good health and CMV-seronegative.

This clone came up once. The chain joins TRBV7-3 to TRBJ1-2, with D tentatively TRBD1 (5 bases). This CDR3 spans 13 amino acids. Between the trimmed V and J ends, which lost 4 bases and 6 bases, there was a span of 12 bases. Per germline, CDR1 SGHTA and CDR2 FQGTGA. CDR3 region: CASSSTGGDGYTF. The CDR3 DNA is TGTGCCAGCAGCTCAACGGGGGGAGATGGCTACACCTTC.

The genes are TRBV7-9 and TRBJ1-4, with unresolved D. Per germline, CDR1 SEHNR and CDR2 FQNEAQ (reference sequence). With 6 bases removed from V and 3 bases from J, the gap between germline ends came to 14 bases. The CDR3 contains 15 residues. DNA for the CDR3: TGTGCCAGCAGTCGCGCGGGCGGGGCTAATGAAAAACTGTTTTTT. Translated, it gives CASSRAGGANEKLFF. The full variable domain, rest sourced from reference TRBV7-9 and TRBJ1-4, is DTGVSQNPRHKITKRGQNVTFRCDPISEHNRLYWYRQTLGQGPEFLTYFQNEAQLEKSRLLSDRFSAERPKGSFSTLEIQRTEQGDSAMYLCASSRAGGANEKLFFGSGTQLSVL.

The V and J genes are TRBV19 and TRBJ2-7; D might be TRBD1 (5 bases). The germline V gene encodes CDR1 LNHDA and CDR2 SQIVND (reference sequence). This CDR3 has 13 amino acids. Trimming stripped 2 bases from V and 2 bases from J, with 7 bases between. The CDR3 DNA follows: TGTGCCAGTAGTATAACAGGTACCTACGAGCAGTACTTC. Translation gives CASSITGTYEQYF.

This clone was counted only a few times. CDR3 protein: CASRPTESSYNEQFF. CDR3 DNA: TGTGCCAGCAGGCCCACAGAAAGCTCCTACAATGAGCAGTTCTTC. The J gene is TRBJ2-1, the V gene TRBV6-5; D is unresolved. CDR3 size: 15 residues. Trimming took 6 bases from V and 0 from J, leaving 12 bases between them. The germline CDR1 and CDR2 sequences are MNHEY and SVGAGI.

The chain uses TRBV4-3 and TRBJ2-7; possible D gene TRBD1, 6 bases. CDR1 LGHNA and CDR2 YSLEER come from the germline V gene. The germline V and J ends were trimmed by 3 bases and 5 bases, with 14 bases remaining between them. The CDR3 extends over 14 amino acids. The CDR3 loop reads CASSQEQGWDEQYF. In nucleotides, the CDR3 is TGCGCCAGCAGCCAGGAACAGGGTTGGGACGAGCAGTACTTC.

This chain connects TRBV15 to TRBJ1-4; TRBD1 is a possible D gene (6 bases). Germline values: CDR1 LNHNV, CDR2 YYDKDF (reference sequence). Trimming pared 2 bases from V and 3 bases from J, leaving 13 bases between. CDR3 length equals 16 residues. The CDR3: CATSRSRTVSNEKLFF. Here the CDR3 DNA reads TGTGCCACCAGCAGATCCAGGACAGTTTCTAATGAAAAACTGTTTTTT.

This sequence joins TRBV12-5 and TRBJ2-1, with 8 bases fitting TRBD1. J lost 5 bases, V lost 0 bases, and 3 bases had no gene match. The CDR3 has 15 residues. CDR1 is LGHNT and CDR2 is FRNRAP in the germline V gene. CDR3 bases: TGTGCTAGTGGTTTGGTACGGACAGGGCACAATGAGCAGTTCTTC. This encodes CASGLVRTGHNEQFF.

The V call is TRBV6-6, the J call TRBJ2-3, with 10 bases fitting TRBD2. Germline loops: CDR1 MNHNY, CDR2 SVGAGI (reference sequence). Germline trimming cut 10 bases from V and 1 base from J; bases unmatched to any gene: 5. The CDR3 spans 14 residues. DNA for the CDR3: TGTGCCACACTGCTAGCGGGAGGCACAGATACGCAGTATTTT. Protein sequence: CATLLAGGTDTQYF.